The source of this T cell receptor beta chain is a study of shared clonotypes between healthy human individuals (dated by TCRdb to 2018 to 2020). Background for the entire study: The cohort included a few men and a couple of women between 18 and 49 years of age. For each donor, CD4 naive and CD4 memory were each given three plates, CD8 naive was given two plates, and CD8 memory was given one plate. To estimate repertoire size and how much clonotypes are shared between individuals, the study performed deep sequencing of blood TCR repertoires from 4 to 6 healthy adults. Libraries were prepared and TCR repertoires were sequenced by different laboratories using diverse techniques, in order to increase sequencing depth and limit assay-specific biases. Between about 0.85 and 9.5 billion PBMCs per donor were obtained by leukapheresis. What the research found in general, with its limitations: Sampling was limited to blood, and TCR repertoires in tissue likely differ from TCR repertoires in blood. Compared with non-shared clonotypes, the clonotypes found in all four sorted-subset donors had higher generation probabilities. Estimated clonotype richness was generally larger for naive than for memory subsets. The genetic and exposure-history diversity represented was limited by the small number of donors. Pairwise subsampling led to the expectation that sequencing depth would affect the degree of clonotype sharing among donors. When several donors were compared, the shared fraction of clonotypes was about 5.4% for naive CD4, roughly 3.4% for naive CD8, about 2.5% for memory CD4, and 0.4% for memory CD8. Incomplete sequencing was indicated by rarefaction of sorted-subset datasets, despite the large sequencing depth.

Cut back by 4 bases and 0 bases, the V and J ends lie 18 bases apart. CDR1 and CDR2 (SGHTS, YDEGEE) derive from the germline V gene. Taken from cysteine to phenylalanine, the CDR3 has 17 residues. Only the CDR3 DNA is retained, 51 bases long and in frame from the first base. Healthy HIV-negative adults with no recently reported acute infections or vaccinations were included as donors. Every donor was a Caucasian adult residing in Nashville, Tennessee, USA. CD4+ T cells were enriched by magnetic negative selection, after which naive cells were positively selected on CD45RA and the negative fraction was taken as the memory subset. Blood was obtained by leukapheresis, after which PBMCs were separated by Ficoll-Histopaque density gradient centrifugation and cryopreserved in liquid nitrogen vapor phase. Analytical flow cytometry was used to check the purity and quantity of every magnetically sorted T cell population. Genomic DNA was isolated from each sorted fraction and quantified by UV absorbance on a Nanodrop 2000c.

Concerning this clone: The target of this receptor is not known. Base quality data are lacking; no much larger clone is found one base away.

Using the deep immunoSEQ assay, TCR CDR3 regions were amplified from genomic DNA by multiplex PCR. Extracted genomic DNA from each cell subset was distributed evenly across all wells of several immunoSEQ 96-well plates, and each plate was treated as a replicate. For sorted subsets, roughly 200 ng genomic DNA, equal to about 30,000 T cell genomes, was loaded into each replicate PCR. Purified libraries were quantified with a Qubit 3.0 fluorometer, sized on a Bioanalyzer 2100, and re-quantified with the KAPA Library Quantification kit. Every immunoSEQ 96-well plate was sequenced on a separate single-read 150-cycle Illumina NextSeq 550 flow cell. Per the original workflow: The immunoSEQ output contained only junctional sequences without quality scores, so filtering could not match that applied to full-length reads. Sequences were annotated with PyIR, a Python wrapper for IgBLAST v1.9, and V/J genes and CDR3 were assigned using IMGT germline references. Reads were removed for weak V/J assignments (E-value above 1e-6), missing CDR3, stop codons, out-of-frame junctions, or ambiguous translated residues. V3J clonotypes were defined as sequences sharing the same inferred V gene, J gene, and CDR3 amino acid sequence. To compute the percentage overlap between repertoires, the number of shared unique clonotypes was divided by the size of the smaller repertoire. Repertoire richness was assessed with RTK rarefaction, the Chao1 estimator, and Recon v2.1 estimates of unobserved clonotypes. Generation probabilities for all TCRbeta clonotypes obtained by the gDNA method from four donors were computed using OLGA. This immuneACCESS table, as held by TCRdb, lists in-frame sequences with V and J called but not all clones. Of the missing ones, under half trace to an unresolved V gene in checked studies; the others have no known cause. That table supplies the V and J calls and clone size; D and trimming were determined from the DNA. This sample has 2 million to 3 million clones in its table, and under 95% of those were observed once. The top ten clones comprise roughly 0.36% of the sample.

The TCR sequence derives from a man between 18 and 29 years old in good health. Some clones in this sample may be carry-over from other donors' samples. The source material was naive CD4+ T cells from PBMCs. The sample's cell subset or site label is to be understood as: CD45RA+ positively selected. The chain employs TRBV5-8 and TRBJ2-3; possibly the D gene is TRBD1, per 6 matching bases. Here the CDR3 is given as CASSPGLDSTSTDTQYF. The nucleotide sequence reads TGTGCCAGCAGCCCCGGGCTGGACAGCACTAGCACAGATACGCAGTATTTT.